This T cell receptor beta chain came from a study of cytomegalovirus exposure and HLA in healthy donors. PCR involved 60 Vbeta and 13 Jbeta primers. The data were produced by immunoSEQ multiplex PCR, yet TCRdb's version contains in-frame clones alone and is incomplete. In the table there are tens of thousands of clones, roughly 70% of which are singletons. Germline V gene sequence: CDR1 LNHNV, CDR2 YYDKDF (reference sequence). The CDR3 loop spans 13 amino acids. The V end lost 2 bases, the J end lost 8 bases, and 9 bases lay between the germline ends. The V gene is TRBV15, the J gene TRBJ1-4; D not resolved. The origin of this receptor is a man between 65 and 85 years old in good health and CMV-seronegative. Sample: PBMCs. The CDR3 reads CATSRTVEEKLFF. The CDR3 DNA reads as TGTGCCACCAGCAGAACCGTCGAGGAAAAACTGTTTTTT.